Listed below are T cell receptor beta chains from one sample, sequenced in a study of read filtering for tumor transcriptome and immune sequencing. TCRdb fed the reads into MiXCR, producing one record per CDR3 protein. This table holds tens of thousands of distinct CDR3 sequences, about 21% found once. Material for sequencing was a population of CD138-negative cells sorted from bone marrow. Receptors were obtained from a donor aged 40 or over with multiple myeloma. Each CDR3 is given with its conserved first and last residue. The D gene is left open where the match is weak. Size tells how often a clone was seen (once, few, many) or the class of an expanded clone, and some rows leave it out.

J gene | clone size | CDR3 length | D gene | V gene | CDR3 protein | CDR3 DNA
TRBJ2-7 | many | 12 | . | TRBV11-2 | CASSPHSYEQYF | TGTGCCAGCAGCCCCCACTCCTACGAGCAGTACTTC
TRBJ2-2 | . | 15 | TRBD1 | TRBV5-1 | CARSSTGTSVGELFF | TGCGCCCGCAGCTCGACAGGGACGTCGGTCGGGGAGCTGTTTTTT
TRBJ2-1 | many | 16 | TRBD2 | TRBV9 | CASSVSGTSGYNEQFF | TGTGCCAGCAGCGTTTCCGGGACTAGCGGGTACAATGAGCAGTTCTTC
TRBJ1-1 | many | 15 | . | TRBV5-1 | CASSLVRSGNTEAFF | TGCGCCAGCAGCTTGGTGCGGTCCGGGAACACTGAAGCTTTCTTT
TRBJ1-2 | many | 14 | . | TRBV5-4 | CASSLQGVTYGYTF | TGTGCCAGCAGCTTACAGGGCGTCACCTATGGCTACACCTTC
TRBJ2-1 | medium-sized | 12 | . | TRBV28 | CASSFFGNEQFF | TGTGCCAGCAGTTTTTTCGGGAATGAGCAGTTCTTC
TRBJ2-3 | many | 16 | TRBD2 | TRBV20-1 | CSASILAGGYTDTQYF | TGCAGTGCTAGTATACTAGCGGGGGGATACACAGATACGCAGTATTTT
TRBJ2-1 | . | 14 | . | TRBV2 | CASSDSVSYNKQSF | TGTGCCAGCAGTGATTCGGTATCCTACAATAAGCAGTCCTTC
TRBJ1-1 | few | 14 | . | TRBV6-5 | CASSYGWGGTEAFF | TGTGCCAGCAGCTACGGCTGGGGGGGCACTGAAGCTTTCTTT
TRBJ2-1 | many | 15 | . | TRBV20-1 | CSAIVQRTTYNEQFF | TGCAGTGCTATCGTGCAGCGGACTACCTACAATGAGCAGTTCTTC
TRBJ2-7 | many | 12 | . | TRBV4-1 | CASSQATGNQYF | TGCGCCAGCAGCCAAGCCACAGGGAATCAGTACTTC
TRBJ2-4 | many | 15 | . | TRBV7-2 | CASSSRQLGKNIQYF | TGTGCCAGCAGCTCCCGACAACTGGGCAAAAACATTCAGTACTTC
TRBJ1-3 | . | 14 | TRBD1 | TRBV20-1 | CSARRQGARNTIYF | TGCAGTGCTAGAAGACAGGGGGCAAGAAACACCATATATTTT
TRBJ2-3 | many | 14 | TRBD2 | TRBV6-2/TRBV6-3 | CATGGPTHTDTQYF | TGTGCCACGGGGGGGCCCACCCACACAGATACGCAGTATTTT
TRBJ2-1 | many | 13 | TRBD1 | TRBV5-1 | CASSRDSTNEQFF | TGCGCCAGTTCTCGGGACAGTACCAATGAGCAGTTCTTC
TRBJ1-5 | many | 13 | . | TRBV12-3/TRBV12-4 | CASSLVGSQPQHF | TGTGCCAGCAGTTTAGTGGGCTCCCAGCCCCAGCATTTT
TRBJ2-1 | few | 15 | TRBD1 | TRBV25-1 | CASSVRQGSYNEQFF | TGTGCCAGCAGTGTGCGACAGGGGTCCTACAATGAGCAGTTCTTC
TRBJ2-1 | many | 15 | TRBD2 | TRBV20-1 | CSAHLSGRSANEQFF | TGCAGTGCCCACCTTAGCGGGAGGAGTGCGAATGAGCAGTTCTTC
TRBJ2-7 | many | 14 | . | TRBV6-5 | CASSYNIGAFEQYF | TGTGCCAGCAGTTACAACATAGGGGCCTTCGAGCAGTACTTC
TRBJ2-6 | many | 16 | TRBD1 | TRBV29-1 | CSVDGTGLSGANVLTF | TGCAGCGTTGATGGGACAGGGTTGTCTGGGGCCAACGTCCTGACTTTC
TRBJ2-1 | . | 16 | TRBD2 | TRBV19 | CASSPPGTSGSNEQFF | TGTGCCAGTAGCCCACCTGGGACTAGCGGGAGTAATGAGCAGTTCTTC
TRBJ2-3 | many | 14 | TRBD2 | TRBV7-2 | CASSLPASGSTQYF | TGTGCCAGCAGCCTCCCCGCGAGCGGGAGTACGCAGTATTTT
TRBJ2-3 | many | 17 | TRBD2 | TRBV28 | CASSSPQLAGSTDTQYF | TGTGCCAGCAGTTCACCCCAACTAGCGGGGAGCACAGATACGCAGTATTTT
TRBJ2-2 | many | 16 | TRBD1 | TRBV6-5 | CASSYTRTGNTGELFF | TGTGCCAGCAGTTACACCCGGACAGGGAATACCGGGGAGCTGTTTTTT
TRBJ2-5 | many | 15 | TRBD2 | TRBV5-4 | CASSPGGTTQETQYF | TGTGCCAGCAGCCCGGGAGGGACAACCCAAGAGACCCAGTACTTC
TRBJ2-6 | many | 15 | . | TRBV15 | CATSRGASGANVLTF | TGTGCCACCAGCAGAGGAGCCTCTGGGGCCAACGTCCTGACTTTC
TRBJ1-6 | many | 13 | . | TRBV20-1 | CSAWEGVNSPLHF | TGCAGTGCTTGGGAGGGTGTGAATTCACCCCTCCACTTT
TRBJ2-5 | . | 14 | TRBD2 | TRBV20-1 | CGTSGFSYQETQYF | TGCGGCACTAGCGGGTTTTCGTACCAAGAGACCCAGTACTTC
TRBJ2-1 | medium-sized | 14 | . | TRBV25-1 | CASEPIGSYNEQFF | TGTGCCAGCGAGCCGATCGGCTCCTACAATGAGCAGTTCTTC
TRBJ1-5 | many | 13 | TRBD1 | TRBV2 | CASRFGQGGAQHF | TGTGCCAGCAGGTTTGGGCAGGGGGGAGCCCAGCATTTT
TRBJ2-3 | many | 17 | . | TRBV7-3 | CASSLRAGTRSTDTQYF | TGTGCCAGCAGCTTAAGGGCTGGTACCCGTAGCACAGATACGCAGTATTTT
TRBJ2-1 | . | 12 | . | TRBV7-3 | CASSLTGHRVFF | TGTGCCAGCAGCTTAACGGGACACCGGGTGTTCTTC
TRBJ2-1 | many | 15 | TRBD1 | TRBV20-1 | CSARSQGASYNEQFF | TGCAGTGCTAGATCACAGGGGGCATCCTACAATGAGCAGTTCTTC
TRBJ2-3 | many | 16 | . | TRBV7-2 | CASSQSRGFLTDTQYF | TGTGCCAGCAGCCAATCCCGGGGATTCCTCACAGATACGCAGTATTTT
TRBJ2-1 | many | 15 | TRBD2 | TRBV24-1 | CATSDFTSGINEQFF | TGTGCCACCAGTGATTTTACTAGCGGGATCAATGAGCAGTTCTTC
TRBJ1-1 | many | 13 | . | TRBV11-2 | CASSLSRDSEAFF | TGTGCCAGCAGCCTTAGTAGGGATTCTGAAGCTTTCTTT
TRBJ2-3 | many | 12 | . | TRBV6-1 | CASSEAVDRQYF | TGTGCCAGCAGTGAAGCGGTAGACAGGCAGTATTTT
TRBJ2-7 | . | 11 | . | TRBV7-8 | CASSFYDEQYF | TGTGCCAGCAGCTTTTACGACGAGCAGTACTTC
TRBJ1-2 | many | 13 | . | TRBV28 | CATRDGGNYGYTF | TGTGCCACCCGGGACGGAGGAAACTATGGCTACACCTTC
TRBJ1-4 | . | 14 | . | TRBV2 | CASHAADADEKLFF | TGTGCCAGTCATGCTGCGGACGCTGATGAAAAACTGTTTTTT
TRBJ1-3 | many | 16 | . | TRBV20-1 | CSARNDGAAKGNTIYF | TGCAGTGCTAGAAACGACGGCGCGGCGAAAGGAAACACCATATATTTT
TRBJ2-1 | many | 16 | TRBD1 | TRBV24-1 | CATSDPTGFAYNEQFF | TGTGCCACCAGTGATCCGACAGGGTTCGCCTACAATGAGCAGTTCTTC
TRBJ1-3 | few | 12 | . | TRBV29-1 | CSVESGINTIYF | TGCAGCGTTGAATCAGGGATAAACACCATATATTTT
TRBJ2-7 | many | 13 | . | TRBV20-1 | CSASSGSAYEQYF | TGCAGTGCTAGTTCGGGGTCAGCCTACGAGCAGTACTTC
TRBJ2-5 | many | 14 | TRBD1 | TRBV29-1 | CSAEKTGVGETQYF | TGCAGCGCGGAAAAGACAGGGGTGGGAGAGACCCAGTACTTC
TRBJ2-7 | many | 14 | . | TRBV5-1 | CASSLAGNTYEQYF | TGCGCCAGCAGCTTGGCGGGGAACACCTACGAGCAGTACTTC
TRBJ2-2 | . | 14 | TRBD2 | TRBV3-1 | CASSPRGSGGELFF | TGTGCCAGCAGCCCGCGGGGGAGTGGCGGGGAGCTGTTTTTT